The TCR beta chain described here comes from a study of immune cell composition in non-small cell lung cancer. Broader study findings: Clones >0.5% enriched in tumour were rarer in adenocarcinoma (roughly 33%) than squamous (roughly 75%). TIL tumour reactivity correlated with maximal tumour-associated clone frequency in adenocarcinoma. Top 10 clone scores and clonality were higher in squamous than adenocarcinoma.

V lost 0 bases and J lost 5; bases outside the gene matches: 7. This CDR3 region has 16 residues. CDR1 and CDR2 (germline): SGHKS, YYEKEE (reference sequence). Profiling relied on immunoSEQ multiplex PCR, and the TCRdb table lists in-frame clones only, not all of them. This table holds roughly 2,500 clones, under 90% found once. With respect to this clone: Its antigen is unidentified.

This rearrangement joins TRBV5-5 to TRBJ2-3; TRBD2 agrees at 9 bases. The TCR was taken from a human donor with non-small cell lung cancer. Sequenced: lung tumor tissue. In nucleotides, the CDR3 is TGTGCCAGCAGCTTGGATAGCGGGAGACGGGGAGATACGCAGTATTTT. Its translation is CASSLDSGRRGDTQYF.